The T cell receptor beta chain described here comes from a study of shared clonotypes between healthy human individuals. CD45RO-negative, CCR7-selected cells formed the naive CD8 fraction, which excluded terminally differentiated effector memory CD45RA+ cells. Generated by immunoSEQ multiplex PCR, the TCRdb table keeps only in-frame clones and is missing some. The table includes roughly 2.1 million clones, 90% to 95% detected once. Trimming at V came to 5 bases and at J to 4 bases, leaving 8 bases not matched to a gene. The length of the CDR3 is 15 residues. The germline gives CDR1 MNHEY, CDR2 SMNVEV (reference sequence).

The source of this sequence is a man aged 18 to 35 in good health. Some clones in this sample may be carry-over from other donors' samples. The sample comprised naive CD8+ T cells from PBMCs. The V gene is TRBV27, the J gene TRBJ1-2; 9 positions match TRBD1. Here the CDR3 DNA reads TGTGCCAGCAGTCCACAACAGGGGGCCGTCTATGGCTACACCTTC. This codes for CASSPQQGAVYGYTF.